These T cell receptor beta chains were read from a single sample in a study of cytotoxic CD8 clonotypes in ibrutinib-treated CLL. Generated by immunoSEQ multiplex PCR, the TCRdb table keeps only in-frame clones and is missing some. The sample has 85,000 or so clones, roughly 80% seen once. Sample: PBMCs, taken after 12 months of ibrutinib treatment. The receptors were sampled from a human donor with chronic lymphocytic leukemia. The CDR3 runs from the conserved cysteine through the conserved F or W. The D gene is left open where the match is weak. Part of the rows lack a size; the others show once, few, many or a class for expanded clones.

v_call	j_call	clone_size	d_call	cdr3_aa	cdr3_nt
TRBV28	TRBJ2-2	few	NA	CASNPGTANTGELFF	TGTGCCAGCAACCCGGGCACTGCGAACACCGGGGAGCTGTTTTTT
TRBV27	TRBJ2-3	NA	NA	CASSPTGYTGTDTQYF	TGTGCCAGCAGTCCAACGGGGTATACGGGCACAGATACGCAGTATTTT
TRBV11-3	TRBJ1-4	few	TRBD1	CASSTPGTGTGVATNEKLFF	TGTGCCAGCAGCACCCCCGGGACAGGGACAGGGGTTGCAACTAATGAAAAACTGTTTTTT
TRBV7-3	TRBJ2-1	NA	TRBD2	CASSSRTSGNDEQFF	TGTGCCAGCAGCTCCCGGACTAGCGGGAACGATGAGCAGTTCTTC
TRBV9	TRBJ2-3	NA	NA	CASSAPGTFTDTQYF	TGTGCCAGCAGCGCCCCGGGAACCTTCACAGATACGCAGTATTTT
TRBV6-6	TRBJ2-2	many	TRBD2	CASSPPGGLAGELFF	TGTGCCAGCAGCCCCCCGGGGGGGTTAGCCGGGGAGCTGTTTTTT
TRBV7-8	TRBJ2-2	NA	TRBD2	CASSSRTSLGELFF	TGTGCCAGCAGCTCGCGGACTAGCCTGGGGGAGCTGTTTTTT
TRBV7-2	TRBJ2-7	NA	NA	CASSSTYEQYF	TGTGCCAGCAGCTCCACCTACGAGCAGTACTTC
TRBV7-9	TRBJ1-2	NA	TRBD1	CASSLGQGGPYGYTF	TGTGCCAGCAGCTTAGGACAGGGGGGCCCTTATGGCTACACCTTC
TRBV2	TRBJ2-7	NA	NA	CASSVGEGHFYEQYF	TGTGCCAGCAGTGTTGGGGAGGGACACTTCTACGAGCAGTACTTC
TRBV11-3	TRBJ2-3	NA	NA	CASSLQGGIADTQYF	TGTGCCAGCAGCCTACAGGGAGGAATCGCAGATACGCAGTATTTT
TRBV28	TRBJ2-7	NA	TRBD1	CASSFGRTGTYEQYF	TGTGCCAGCAGTTTTGGAAGGACAGGTACCTACGAGCAGTACTTC
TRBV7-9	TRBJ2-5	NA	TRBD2	CASSPPRGGRETQYF	TGTGCCAGCAGCCCCCCTCGCGGGGGAAGAGAGACCCAGTACTTC
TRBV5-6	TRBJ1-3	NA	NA	CASSLLRGNTIYF	TGTGCCAGCAGCTTGCTACGTGGAAACACCATATATTTT
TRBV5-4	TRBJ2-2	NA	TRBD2	CASSLPSGSTGELFF	TGTGCCAGCAGCTTGCCTAGCGGGAGTACCGGGGAGCTGTTTTTT
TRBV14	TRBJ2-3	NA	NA	CASSQVGGLWNTQYF	TGTGCCAGCAGCCAAGTGGGGGGGCTGTGGAATACGCAGTATTTT
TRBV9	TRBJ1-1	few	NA	CASSVAGGRGHTEAFF	TGTGCCAGCAGCGTAGCCGGGGGGCGCGGACACACTGAAGCTTTCTTT
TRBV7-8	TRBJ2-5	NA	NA	CASSLGLGWQETQYF	TGTGCCAGCAGCTTAGGCCTCGGATGGCAAGAGACCCAGTACTTC
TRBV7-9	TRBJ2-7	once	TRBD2	CASSSWVAGGGYEQYF	TGTGCCAGCAGCTCGTGGGTAGCGGGAGGAGGATACGAGCAGTACTTC
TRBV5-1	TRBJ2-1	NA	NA	CASRRDVYNEQFF	TGCGCCAGCCGAAGGGACGTCTACAATGAGCAGTTCTTC
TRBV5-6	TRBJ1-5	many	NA	CASSSGASPQHF	TGTGCCAGCAGCTCAGGGGCCTCCCCCCAGCATTTT
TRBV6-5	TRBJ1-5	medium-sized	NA	CASRGGDASNQPQHF	TGTGCCAGCAGAGGAGGGGATGCAAGCAATCAGCCCCAGCATTTT
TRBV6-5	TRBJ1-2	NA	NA	CASTQAGYGYTF	TGTGCCAGCACCCAGGCGGGCTATGGCTACACCTTC
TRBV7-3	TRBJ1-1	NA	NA	CASSWGPDTEAFF	TGTGCCAGCAGCTGGGGGCCAGACACTGAAGCTTTCTTT
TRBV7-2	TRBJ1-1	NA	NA	CASSSLLRGTEAFF	TGTGCCAGCAGCTCGCTTCTACGGGGCACTGAAGCTTTCTTT
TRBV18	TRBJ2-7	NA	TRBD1	CASSLGDRAYYEQYF	TGTGCCAGCTCCCTGGGGGACAGGGCTTACTACGAGCAGTACTTC
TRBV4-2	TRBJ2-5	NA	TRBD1	CASSQRQGETQYF	TGTGCCAGCAGCCAAAGACAGGGAGAGACCCAGTACTTC
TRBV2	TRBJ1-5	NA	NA	CASGATYSNQPQHF	TGTGCCAGCGGGGCGACATATAGCAATCAGCCCCAGCATTTT
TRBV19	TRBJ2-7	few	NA	CASSIGGDQYF	TGTGCCAGTAGTATAGGGGGGGACCAGTACTTC
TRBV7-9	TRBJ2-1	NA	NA	CASSYAPGSGFF	TGTGCCAGCAGCTACGCGCCAGGGAGTGGGTTCTTC
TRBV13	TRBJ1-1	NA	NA	CASSLGRATEAFF	TGTGCCAGCAGCTTGGGGAGGGCCACTGAAGCTTTCTTT
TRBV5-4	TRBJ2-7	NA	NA	CASSPGGVTYEQYF	TGTGCCAGCAGCCCAGGGGGGGTCACCTACGAGCAGTACTTC
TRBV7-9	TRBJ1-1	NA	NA	CASSLASENTEAFF	TGTGCCAGCAGCTTAGCATCCGAGAACACTGAAGCTTTCTTT
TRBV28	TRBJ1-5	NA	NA	CASLGGDNQPQHF	TGTGCCAGCCTGGGAGGGGACAATCAGCCCCAGCATTTT
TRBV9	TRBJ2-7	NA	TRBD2	CASSVGWWEGAEQYF	TGTGCCAGCAGCGTAGGTTGGTGGGAGGGAGCCGAGCAGTACTTC
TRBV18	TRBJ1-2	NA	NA	CASSPGEGPSYGYTF	TGTGCCAGCTCACCAGGGGAGGGGCCCTCCTATGGCTACACCTTC
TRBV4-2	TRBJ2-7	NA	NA	CASSQAGGLSYEQYF	TGTGCCAGCAGCCAAGCTGGGGGGCTTTCCTACGAGCAGTACTTC
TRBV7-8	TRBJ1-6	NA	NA	CASSSLVQGPDSPLHF	TGTGCCAGCAGCTCCCTTGTTCAGGGGCCGGATTCACCCCTCCACTTT
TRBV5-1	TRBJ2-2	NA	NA	CASSWGGRGGELFF	TGCGCCAGCAGCTGGGGGGGCCGTGGCGGGGAGCTGTTTTTT
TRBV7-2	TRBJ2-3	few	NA	CASSLGWGPQYF	TGTGCCAGCAGCTTAGGTTGGGGCCCGCAGTATTTT
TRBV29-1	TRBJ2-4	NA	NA	CSVEWANIQYF	TGCAGCGTTGAATGGGCAAACATTCAGTACTTC
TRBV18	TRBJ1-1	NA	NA	CASSPLDGSSEAFF	TGTGCCAGCTCACCGCTGGACGGGTCTTCTGAAGCTTTCTTT
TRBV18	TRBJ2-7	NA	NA	CASSPGPAYEQYF	TGTGCCAGCTCACCGGGCCCAGCCTACGAGCAGTACTTC
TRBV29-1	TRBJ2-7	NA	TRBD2	CSVERGGGTGQQYF	TGCAGCGTTGAACGGGGCGGGGGGACCGGCCAGCAGTACTTC
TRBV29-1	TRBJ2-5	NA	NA	CSVVRGRETQYF	TGCAGCGTTGTTCGCGGTAGAGAGACCCAGTACTTC
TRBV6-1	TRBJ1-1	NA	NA	CASSDPVWGNTEAFF	TGTGCCAGCAGTGACCCAGTCTGGGGGAACACTGAAGCTTTCTTT
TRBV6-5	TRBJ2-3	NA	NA	CASSYSEGSTDTQYF	TGTGCCAGCAGTTATTCAGAGGGTAGCACAGATACGCAGTATTTT
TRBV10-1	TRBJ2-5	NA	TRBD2	CASSHGLAGGPGQETQYF	TGCGCCAGCAGCCACGGACTAGCGGGGGGGCCGGGCCAAGAGACCCAGTACTTC
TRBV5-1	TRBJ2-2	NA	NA	CASSLFRPTGELFF	TGCGCCAGCAGCTTGTTTCGGCCCACCGGGGAGCTGTTTTTT
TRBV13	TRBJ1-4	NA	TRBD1	CASSLFLLAGQQNATNEKLFF	TGTGCCAGCAGCTTATTTTTGCTGGCGGGACAGCAGAATGCAACTAATGAAAAACTGTTTTTT
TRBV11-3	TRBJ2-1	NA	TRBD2	CASSPGLAGSHEQFF	TGTGCCAGCAGCCCAGGACTAGCGGGATCCCATGAGCAGTTCTTC
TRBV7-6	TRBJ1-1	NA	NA	CASSSRTDLNTEAFF	TGTGCCAGCAGCTCACGGACAGATTTGAACACTGAAGCTTTCTTT
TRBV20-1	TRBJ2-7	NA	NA	CSARKRDEQYF	TGCAGTGCACGAAAACGGGACGAGCAGTACTTC
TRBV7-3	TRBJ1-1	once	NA	CASSLNALGNTEAFF	TGTGCCAGCAGCTTAAATGCCCTCGGGAATACTGAAGCTTTCTTT
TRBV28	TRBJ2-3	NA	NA	CASTLQGWGDTQYF	TGTGCCAGCACCCTACAGGGATGGGGGGATACGCAGTATTTT
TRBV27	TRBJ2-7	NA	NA	CASSLWSMSGEQYF	TGTGCCAGCAGTTTATGGTCTATGTCGGGAGAGCAGTACTTC
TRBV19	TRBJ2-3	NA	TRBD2	CATRGSSGGATDTQYF	TGTGCCACCCGCGGGTCTAGCGGGGGAGCCACAGATACGCAGTATTTT
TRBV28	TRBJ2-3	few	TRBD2	CASSLAVGTREYF	TGTGCCAGCAGCCTAGCGGTGGGTACGAGGGAGTATTTT
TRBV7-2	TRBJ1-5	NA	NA	CASSLEGATGGQPQHF	TGTGCCAGCAGCTTAGAAGGGGCAACCGGGGGTCAGCCCCAGCATTTT